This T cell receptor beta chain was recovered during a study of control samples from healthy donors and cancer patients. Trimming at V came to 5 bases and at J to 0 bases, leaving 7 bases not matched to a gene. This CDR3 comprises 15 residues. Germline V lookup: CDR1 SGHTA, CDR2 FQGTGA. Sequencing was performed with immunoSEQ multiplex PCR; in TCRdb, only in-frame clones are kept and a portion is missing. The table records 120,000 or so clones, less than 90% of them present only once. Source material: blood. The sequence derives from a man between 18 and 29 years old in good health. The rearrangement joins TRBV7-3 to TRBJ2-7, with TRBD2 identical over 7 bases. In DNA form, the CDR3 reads TGTGCCAGCAGCCCGGGGGGTGGGAACTCCTACGAGCAGTACTTC. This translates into CASSPGGGNSYEQYF.